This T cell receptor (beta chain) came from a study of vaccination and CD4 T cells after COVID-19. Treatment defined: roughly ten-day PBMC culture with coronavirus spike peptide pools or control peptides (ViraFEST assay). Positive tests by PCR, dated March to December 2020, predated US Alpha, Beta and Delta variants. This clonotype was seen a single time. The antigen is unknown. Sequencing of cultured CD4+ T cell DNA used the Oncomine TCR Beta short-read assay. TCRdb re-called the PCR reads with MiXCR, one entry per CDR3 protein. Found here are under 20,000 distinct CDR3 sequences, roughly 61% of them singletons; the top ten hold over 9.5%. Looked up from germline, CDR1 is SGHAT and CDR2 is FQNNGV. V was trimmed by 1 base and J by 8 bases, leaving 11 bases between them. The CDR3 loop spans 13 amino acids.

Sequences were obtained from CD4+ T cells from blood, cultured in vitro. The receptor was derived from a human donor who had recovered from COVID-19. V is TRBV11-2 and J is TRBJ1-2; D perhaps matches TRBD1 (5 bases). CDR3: CASSLGTSPGYTF. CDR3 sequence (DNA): TGTGCCAGCAGCTTAGGGACATCACCCGGCTACACCTTC.